A single T cell receptor beta chain is shown here with its context. Germline V CDR1 and CDR2: ENHRY, SYGVKD. Deletions cut 6 bases from V and 3 bases from J, with 11 bases between. This CDR3 is 13 amino acids long. The source of the sample is a study of blood T cell repertoires in COVID-19. Sequencing used immunoSEQ multiplex PCR; TCRdb keeps in-frame clones, though not all of them. The sample has roughly 110,000 clones, 85% seen once. The source material was peripheral blood. V gene TRBV10-3 combines with J gene TRBJ1-2; D call uncertain. The receptor's source is a human donor in a cohort sampled during active COVID-19. CDR3 amino acids: CAIRSQPDYGYTF. DNA of the CDR3: TGTGCCATCAGATCACAGCCTGACTATGGCTACACCTTC.